This TCR beta chain comes out of a study of blood T cells in healthy people across ages. The CDR3 is 15 amino acids. V lost 3 bases, J lost 5 bases, and 14 bases lay in between. Then a second PCR, running about 7 to 11 cycles, was carried out with a sample-barcoded 5' primer and a J-beta primer mix. TCRdb re-analysed the 5' RACE reads in MiXCR, keeping a single row per CDR3 protein. The data show around 990,000 distinct CDR3 sequences, 35% to 40% seen once. This chain joins TRBV12-3 or TRBV12-4 and TRBJ1-5; D is unclear. The clonotype was recovered from a man younger than 35 in good health. Sequencing used blood. CDR3 region: CASSFRYTPYQPQHF. CDR3 DNA: TGTGCCAGCAGTTTTCGGTACACCCCGTATCAGCCCCAGCATTTT.